The rows below give T cell receptor beta chains drawn from one sample of a study of T cells of healthy individuals. TCRdb re-analysed the 5' RACE reads in MiXCR, keeping a single row per CDR3 protein. This sample has 40,000 to 60,000 distinct CDR3 sequences, with roughly 15% found just once. These receptor sequences come from a human donor in good health. Each CDR3 is given with its conserved first and last residue. Fields, in order: V gene, J gene, D gene, clone size, CDR3 DNA, CDR3 protein. D genes are given only for firm matches. Clone size is shown for a subset of rows, as once, few, many or a class of expanded clone.

V: TRBV4-3
J: TRBJ1-2
D: TRBD1
size: many
DNA: TGCGCCAGCAGCCAAGTAGGACAGGGACGGTATGGCTACACCTTC
CDR3: CASSQVGQGRYGYTF

V: TRBV5-8
J: TRBJ2-7
D: NA
size: NA
DNA: TGTGCCAGCAGCACCATCGACTACTACGAGCAGTACTTC
CDR3: CASSTIDYYEQYF

V: TRBV7-2
J: TRBJ2-1
D: NA
size: many
DNA: TGTGCCAGCAGCTTAGACTTTTCGGCCCCGCAGTTCTTC
CDR3: CASSLDFSAPQFF

V: TRBV15
J: TRBJ2-5
D: NA
size: few
DNA: TGTGCCACCAGCAGAGATCTTGAGGAGACCCAGTACTTC
CDR3: CATSRDLEETQYF

V: TRBV5-1
J: TRBJ2-3
D: NA
size: NA
DNA: TGCGCCAGCGGGCAGGACCAACTCACAGATACGCAGTATTTT
CDR3: CASGQDQLTDTQYF

V: TRBV5-5
J: TRBJ2-2
D: TRBD2
size: few
DNA: TGTGCCAGCAGCACGGGGACCGGACTAGCGGGAACCGGGGAGCTGTTTTTT
CDR3: CASSTGTGLAGTGELFF

V: TRBV20-1
J: TRBJ2-5
D: TRBD2
size: few
DNA: TGCAGTGCTAGAGAAATTGTCCGGGGAGGGGAGACCCAGTACTTC
CDR3: CSAREIVRGGETQYF

V: TRBV12-5
J: TRBJ1-4
D: NA
size: many
DNA: TGTGCTAGTGGTTTGCGCCCGGACAGTCCAAATGAAAAACTGTTTTTT
CDR3: CASGLRPDSPNEKLFF

V: TRBV19
J: TRBJ2-7
D: TRBD1
size: NA
DNA: TGTGCCAGTAGTGGACAGGGCTCAACCTCCTACGAGCAGTACTTC
CDR3: CASSGQGSTSYEQYF

V: TRBV7-6
J: TRBJ2-1
D: TRBD2
size: few
DNA: TGTGCCAGCAGCCCAGGACTAGCGGGAGAGGTTGAGCAGTTCTTC
CDR3: CASSPGLAGEVEQFF

V: TRBV10-3
J: TRBJ2-7
D: TRBD2
size: NA
DNA: TGTGCCATCAGTGAGCCCGGTGGAGCGGGATCGGCGTACGAGCAGTACTTC
CDR3: CAISEPGGAGSAYEQYF

V: TRBV29-1
J: TRBJ1-2
D: NA
size: few
DNA: TGCAGCGTTGATGAACAGGATCACTATGGCTACACCTTC
CDR3: CSVDEQDHYGYTF

V: TRBV7-2
J: TRBJ2-3
D: NA
size: many
DNA: TGTGCCAGCAGCTTCGGGGGTAGCTCGGATACGCAGTATTTT
CDR3: CASSFGGSSDTQYF

V: TRBV20-1
J: TRBJ1-5
D: TRBD1
size: NA
DNA: TGCAGTGCGAGTCAGGGGGCTAATCAGCCCCAGCATTTT
CDR3: CSASQGANQPQHF

V: TRBV2
J: TRBJ1-1
D: NA
size: many
DNA: TGTGCCAGCAGTAAGGAGATGGAAGCTTTCTTT
CDR3: CASSKEMEAFF

V: TRBV25-1
J: TRBJ2-7
D: NA
size: NA
DNA: TGTGCCAGCAGTGCCCGGGGGTCTGGGTCCTACGAGCAGTACTTC
CDR3: CASSARGSGSYEQYF

V: TRBV12-3/TRBV12-4
J: TRBJ1-2
D: TRBD1
size: NA
DNA: TGTGCCAGCAGTCACAACAGGGGGCAGGGCTACACCTTC
CDR3: CASSHNRGQGYTF

V: TRBV29-1
J: TRBJ1-5
D: NA
size: many
DNA: TGCAGCGCCAGATTGCCAGGAACAGATCAGCCCCAGCATTTT
CDR3: CSARLPGTDQPQHF

V: TRBV15
J: TRBJ2-3
D: TRBD2
size: few
DNA: TGTGCCACCAGCAGAGATAGCGGGAGGACAGATACGCAGTATTTT
CDR3: CATSRDSGRTDTQYF

V: TRBV29-1
J: TRBJ2-1
D: NA
size: few
DNA: TGCAGCGTTCGTAAGGGGGACAATGAGCAGTTCTTC
CDR3: CSVRKGDNEQFF